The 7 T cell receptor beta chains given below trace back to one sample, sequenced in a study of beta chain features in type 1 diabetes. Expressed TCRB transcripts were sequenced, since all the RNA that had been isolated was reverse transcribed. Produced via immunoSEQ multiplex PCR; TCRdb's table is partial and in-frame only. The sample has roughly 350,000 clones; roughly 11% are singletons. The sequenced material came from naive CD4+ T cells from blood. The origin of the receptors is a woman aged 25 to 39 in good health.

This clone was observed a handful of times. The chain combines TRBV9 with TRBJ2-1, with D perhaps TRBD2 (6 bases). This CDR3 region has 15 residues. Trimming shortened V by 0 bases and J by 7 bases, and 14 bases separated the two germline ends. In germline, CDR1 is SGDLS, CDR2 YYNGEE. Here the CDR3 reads CASSVDALAGNEQFF. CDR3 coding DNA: TGTGCCAGCAGCGTAGATGCACTAGCTGGAAATGAGCAGTTCTTC. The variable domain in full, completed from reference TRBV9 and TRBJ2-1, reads DSGVTQTPKHLITATGQRVTLRCSPRSGDLSVYWYQQSLDQGLQFLIQYYNGEERAKGNILERFSAQQFPDLHSELNLSSLELGDSALYFCASSVDALAGNEQFFGPGTRLTVL.

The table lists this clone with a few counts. In nucleotides, the CDR3 is TGCAGCGTTGTGTTCGAGACAGGGGGCCCCTACGAGCAGTACTTC. It is translated as CSVVFETGGPYEQYF. The chain has TRBV29-1 and TRBJ2-7; 10 nucleotides agree with TRBD1. Per the germline V gene, CDR1 is SQVTM and CDR2 is ANQGSEA. Trimming at V came to 4 bases and at J to 2 bases, leaving 8 bases not matched to a gene. The CDR3 consists of 15 residues.

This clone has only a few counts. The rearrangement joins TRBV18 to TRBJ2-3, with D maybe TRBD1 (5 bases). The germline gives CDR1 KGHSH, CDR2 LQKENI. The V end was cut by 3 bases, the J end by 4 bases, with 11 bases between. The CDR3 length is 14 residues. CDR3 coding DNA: TGTGCCAGCTCACCGGCTAGGGGTGCAGATACGCAGTATTTT. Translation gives CASSPARGADTQYF.

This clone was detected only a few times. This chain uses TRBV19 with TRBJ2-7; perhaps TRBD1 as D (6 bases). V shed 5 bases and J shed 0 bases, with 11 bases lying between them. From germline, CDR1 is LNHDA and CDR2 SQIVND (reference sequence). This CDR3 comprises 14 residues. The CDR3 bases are TGTGCCAGTAGTCGGGACACTGTCTCCTACGAGCAGTACTTC. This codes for CASSRDTVSYEQYF.

The DNA of the CDR3 is TGTGCCAGCAGTTCCGCTAGCGGGAGTCGAGAGCAGTTCTTC. Its protein product is CASSSASGSREQFF. The chain couples TRBV6-5 to TRBJ2-1; 10 nucleotides align to TRBD2. The CDR3 covers 14 residues. From germline, CDR1 is MNHEY and CDR2 SVGAGI. V lost 4 bases, J lost 10 bases, and 7 bases stayed unmatched.

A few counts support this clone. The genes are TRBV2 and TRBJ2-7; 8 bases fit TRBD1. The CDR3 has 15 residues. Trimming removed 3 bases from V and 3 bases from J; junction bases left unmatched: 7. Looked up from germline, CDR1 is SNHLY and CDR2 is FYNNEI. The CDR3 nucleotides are TGTGCCAGCAGTGATATAGGACAGGGCTACTACGAGCAGTACTTC. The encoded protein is CASSDIGQGYYEQYF.

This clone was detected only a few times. CDR3 DNA sequence: TGTGCCAGCAGCTTGACATCCCAAGAAAAACTGTTTTTT. Amino acid sequence: CASSLTSQEKLFF. The chain uses TRBV7-9 and TRBJ1-4; D gene unclear. Germline V gene lookup returns CDR1 SEHNR and CDR2 FQNEAQ (reference sequence). The CDR3 consists of 13 residues. V was pared by 3 bases and J by 8 bases, with 10 bases between. Full variable domain (outside the CDR3, taken from reference TRBV7-9 and TRBJ1-4): DTGVSQNPRHKITKRGQNVTFRCDPISEHNRLYWYRQTLGQGPEFLTYFQNEAQLEKSRLLSDRFSAERPKGSFSTLEIQRTEQGDSAMYLCASSLTSQEKLFFGSGTQLSVL.